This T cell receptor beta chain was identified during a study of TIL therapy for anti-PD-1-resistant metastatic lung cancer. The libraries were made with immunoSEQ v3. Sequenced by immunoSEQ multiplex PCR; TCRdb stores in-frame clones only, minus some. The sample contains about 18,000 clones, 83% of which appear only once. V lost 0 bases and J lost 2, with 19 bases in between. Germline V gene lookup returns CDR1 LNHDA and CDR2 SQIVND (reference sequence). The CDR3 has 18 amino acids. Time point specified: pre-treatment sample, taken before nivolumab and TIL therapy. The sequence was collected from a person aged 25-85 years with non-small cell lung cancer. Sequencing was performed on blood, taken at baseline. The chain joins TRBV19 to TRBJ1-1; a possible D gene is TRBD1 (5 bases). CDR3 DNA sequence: TGTGCCAGTAGTATAGATGGGCCCCCCGACAGACCCAACACTGAAGCTTTCTTT. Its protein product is CASSIDGPPDRPNTEAFF. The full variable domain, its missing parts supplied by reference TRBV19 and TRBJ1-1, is DGGITQSPKYLFRKEGQNVTLSCEQNLNHDAMYWYRQDPGQGLRLIYYSQIVNDFQKGDIAEGYSVSREKKESFPLTVTSAQKNPTAFYLCASSIDGPPDRPNTEAFFGQGTRLTVV.